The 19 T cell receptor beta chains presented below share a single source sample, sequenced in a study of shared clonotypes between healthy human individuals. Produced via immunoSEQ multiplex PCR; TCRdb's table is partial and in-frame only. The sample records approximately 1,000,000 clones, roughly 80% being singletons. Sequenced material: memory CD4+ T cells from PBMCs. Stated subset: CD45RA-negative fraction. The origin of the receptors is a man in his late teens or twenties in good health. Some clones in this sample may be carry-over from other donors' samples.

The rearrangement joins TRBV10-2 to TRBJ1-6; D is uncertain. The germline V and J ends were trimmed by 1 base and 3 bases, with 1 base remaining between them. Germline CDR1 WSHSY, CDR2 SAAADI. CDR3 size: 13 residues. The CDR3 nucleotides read TGCGCCAGCAGTGAGTTCTATAATTCACCCCTCCACTTT. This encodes CASSEFYNSPLHF.

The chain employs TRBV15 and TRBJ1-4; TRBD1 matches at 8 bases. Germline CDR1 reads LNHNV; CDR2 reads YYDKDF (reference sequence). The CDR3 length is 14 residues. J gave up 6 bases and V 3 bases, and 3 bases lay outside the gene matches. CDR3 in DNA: TGTGCCACCAGCAGGGGACAGGTCGATGAAAAACTGTTTTTT. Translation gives CATSRGQVDEKLFF.

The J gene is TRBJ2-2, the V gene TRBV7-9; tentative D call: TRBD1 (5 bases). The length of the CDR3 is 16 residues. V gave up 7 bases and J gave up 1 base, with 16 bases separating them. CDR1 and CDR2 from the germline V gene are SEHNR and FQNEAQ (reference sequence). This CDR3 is CASKGRRGRNTGELFF. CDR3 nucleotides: TGTGCCAGCAAGGGGCGGAGAGGACGGAACACCGGGGAGCTGTTTTTT.

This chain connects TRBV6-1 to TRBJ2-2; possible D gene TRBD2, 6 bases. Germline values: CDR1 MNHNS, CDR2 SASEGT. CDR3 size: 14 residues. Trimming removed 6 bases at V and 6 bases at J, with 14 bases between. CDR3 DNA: TGTGCCAGCAGATATAGCGGACCCTCCGGGGAGCTGTTTTTT. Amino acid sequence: CASRYSGPSGELFF.

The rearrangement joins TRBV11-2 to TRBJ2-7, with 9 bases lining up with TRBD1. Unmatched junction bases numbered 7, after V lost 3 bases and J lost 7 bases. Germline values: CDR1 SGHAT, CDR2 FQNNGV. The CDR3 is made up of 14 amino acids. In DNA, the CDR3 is TGTGCCAGCAGCTTTCGACAGGGGGTAAAAGAGCAGTACTTC. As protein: CASSFRQGVKEQYF.

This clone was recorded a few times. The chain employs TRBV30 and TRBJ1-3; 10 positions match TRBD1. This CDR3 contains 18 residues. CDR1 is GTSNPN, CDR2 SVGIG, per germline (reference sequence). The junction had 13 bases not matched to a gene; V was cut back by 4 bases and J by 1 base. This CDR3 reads CAWKHPGQGPESGNTIYF. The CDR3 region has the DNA TGTGCCTGGAAACATCCGGGACAGGGGCCTGAATCTGGAAACACCATATATTTT.

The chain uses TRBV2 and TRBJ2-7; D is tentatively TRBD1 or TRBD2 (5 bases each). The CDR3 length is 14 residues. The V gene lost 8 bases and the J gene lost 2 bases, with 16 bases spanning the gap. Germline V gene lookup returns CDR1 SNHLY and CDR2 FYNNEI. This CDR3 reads CASLRGRQAYEQYF. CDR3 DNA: TGTGCCAGCCTCCGGGGCCGTCAGGCCTACGAGCAGTACTTC. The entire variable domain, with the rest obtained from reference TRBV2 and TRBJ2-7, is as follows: EPEVTQTPSHQVTQMGQEVILRCVPISNHLYFYWYRQILGQKVEFLVSFYNNEISEKSEIFDDQFSVERPDGSNFTLKIRSTKLEDSAMYFCASLRGRQAYEQYFGPGTRLTVT.

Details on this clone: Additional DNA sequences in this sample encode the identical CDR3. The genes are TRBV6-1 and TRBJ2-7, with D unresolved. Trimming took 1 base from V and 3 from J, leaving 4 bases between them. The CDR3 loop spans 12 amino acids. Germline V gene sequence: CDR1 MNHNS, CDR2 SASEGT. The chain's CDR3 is CASSEVGYEQYF. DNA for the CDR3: TGTGCCAGCAGTGAAGTAGGCTACGAGCAGTACTTC.

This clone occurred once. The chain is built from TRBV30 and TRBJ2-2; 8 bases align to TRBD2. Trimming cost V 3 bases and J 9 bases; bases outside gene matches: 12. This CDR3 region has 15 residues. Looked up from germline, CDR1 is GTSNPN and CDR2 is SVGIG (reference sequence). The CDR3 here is CAWRAPGGTTWELFF. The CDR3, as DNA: TGTGCCTGGAGAGCCCCGGGAGGGACTACCTGGGAGCTGTTTTTT.

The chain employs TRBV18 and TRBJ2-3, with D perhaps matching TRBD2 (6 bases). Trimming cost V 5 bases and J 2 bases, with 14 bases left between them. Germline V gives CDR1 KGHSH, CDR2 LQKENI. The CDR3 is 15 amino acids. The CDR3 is CASSSRDWPTDTQYF. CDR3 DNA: TGTGCCAGCTCATCCCGGGACTGGCCCACAGATACGCAGTATTTT.

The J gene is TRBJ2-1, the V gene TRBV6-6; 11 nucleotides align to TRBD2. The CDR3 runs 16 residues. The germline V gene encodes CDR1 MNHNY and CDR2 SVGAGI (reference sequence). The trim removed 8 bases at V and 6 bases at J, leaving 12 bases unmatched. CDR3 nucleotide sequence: TGTGCCAGCCGAGGGACGACTAGCGGGGCATTCAATGAGCAGTTCTTC. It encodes CASRGTTSGAFNEQFF.

This chain's CDR3 is CASAPRDSSGANVLTF. CDR3 DNA sequence: TGTGCCAGCGCCCCCAGGGATAGCTCTGGGGCCAACGTCCTGACTTTC. This chain joins TRBV7-8 and TRBJ2-6; D might be TRBD1 (5 bases). Per the germline V gene, CDR1 is SGHVS and CDR2 is FQNEAQ. The V gene lost 8 bases and the J gene lost 0 bases, with 14 bases spanning the gap. The CDR3 runs to 16 residues.

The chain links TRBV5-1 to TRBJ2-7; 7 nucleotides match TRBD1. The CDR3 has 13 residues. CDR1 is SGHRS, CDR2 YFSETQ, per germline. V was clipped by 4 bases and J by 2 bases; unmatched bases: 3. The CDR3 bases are TGCGCCAGCAGCATGGACAGGCCCTACGAGCAGTACTTC. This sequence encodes CASSMDRPYEQYF.

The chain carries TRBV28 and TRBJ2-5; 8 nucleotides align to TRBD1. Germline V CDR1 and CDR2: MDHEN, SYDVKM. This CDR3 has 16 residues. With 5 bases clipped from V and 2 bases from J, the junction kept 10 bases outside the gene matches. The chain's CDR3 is CASSSPGTGAQETQYF. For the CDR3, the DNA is TGTGCCAGCAGTAGCCCCGGGACAGGTGCTCAAGAGACCCAGTACTTC.

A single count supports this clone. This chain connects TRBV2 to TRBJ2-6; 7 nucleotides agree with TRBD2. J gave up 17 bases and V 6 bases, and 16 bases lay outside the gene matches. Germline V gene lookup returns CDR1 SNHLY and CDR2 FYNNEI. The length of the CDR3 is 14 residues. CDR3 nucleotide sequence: TGTGCCAGCAGGATAGCGAGGGAGGGGCCTTCGTTGACTTTC. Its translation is CASRIAREGPSLTF.

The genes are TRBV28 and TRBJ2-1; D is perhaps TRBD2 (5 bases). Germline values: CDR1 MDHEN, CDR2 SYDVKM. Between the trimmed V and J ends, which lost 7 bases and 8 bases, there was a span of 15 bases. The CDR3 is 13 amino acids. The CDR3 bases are TGTGCCAGCACCCCCGGGGTGGGCGATGAGCAGTTCTTC. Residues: CASTPGVGDEQFF.

This CDR3 reads CASSLFRRQGNHEQYF. The CDR3, as DNA: TGTGCCAGCAGCCTCTTTCGTCGACAGGGGAACCACGAGCAGTACTTC. V and J are TRBV5-6 and TRBJ2-7, with TRBD1 matching over 8 bases. J was trimmed by 5 bases and V by 4 bases; bases with no gene match: 14. Germline lookup yields CDR1 SGHDT and CDR2 YYEEEE. The CDR3 is 16 amino acids.

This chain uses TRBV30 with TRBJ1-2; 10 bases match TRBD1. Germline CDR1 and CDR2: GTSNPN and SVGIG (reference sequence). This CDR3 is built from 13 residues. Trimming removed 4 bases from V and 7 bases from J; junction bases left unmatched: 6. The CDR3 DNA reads TGTGCCTGGATCCGGGACAGGGGTTCTGGCTACACCTTC. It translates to CAWIRDRGSGYTF.

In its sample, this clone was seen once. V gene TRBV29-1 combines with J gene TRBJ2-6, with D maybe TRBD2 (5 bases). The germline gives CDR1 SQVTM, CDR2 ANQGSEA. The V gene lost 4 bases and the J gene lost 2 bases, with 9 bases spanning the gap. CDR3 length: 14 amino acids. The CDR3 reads CSVVVGAGANVLTF. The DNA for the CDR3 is TGCAGCGTTGTGGTCGGGGCTGGGGCCAACGTCCTGACTTTC.